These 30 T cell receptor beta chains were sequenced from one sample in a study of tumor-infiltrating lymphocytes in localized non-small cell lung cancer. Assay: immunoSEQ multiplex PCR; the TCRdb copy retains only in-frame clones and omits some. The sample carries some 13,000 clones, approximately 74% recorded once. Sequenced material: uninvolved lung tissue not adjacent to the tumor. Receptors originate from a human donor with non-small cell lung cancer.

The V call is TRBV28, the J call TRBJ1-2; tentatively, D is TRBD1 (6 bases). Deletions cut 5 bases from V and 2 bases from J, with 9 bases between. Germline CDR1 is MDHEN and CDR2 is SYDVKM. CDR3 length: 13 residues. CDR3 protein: CASSLTGNYGYTF. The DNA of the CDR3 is TGTGCCAGCAGTCTGACAGGAAACTATGGCTACACCTTC.

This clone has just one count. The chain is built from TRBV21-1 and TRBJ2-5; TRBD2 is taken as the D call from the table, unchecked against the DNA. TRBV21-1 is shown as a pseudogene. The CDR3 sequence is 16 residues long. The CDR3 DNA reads TGTGCCAGCAGCATATGGACGGGAAGGGAACAAGAGACCCAGTACTTC. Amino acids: CASSIWTGREQETQYF.

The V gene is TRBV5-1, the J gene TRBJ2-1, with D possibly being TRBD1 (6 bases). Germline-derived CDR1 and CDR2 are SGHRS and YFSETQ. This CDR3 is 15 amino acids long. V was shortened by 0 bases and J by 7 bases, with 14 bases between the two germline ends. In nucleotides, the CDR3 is TGCGCCAGCAGCTTGGCCAGGGGAATGGGGAATGAGCAGTTCTTC. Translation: CASSLARGMGNEQFF. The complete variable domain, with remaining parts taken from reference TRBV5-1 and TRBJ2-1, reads KAGVTQTPRYLIKTRGQQVTLSCSPISGHRSVSWYQQTPGQGLQFLFEYFSETQRNKGNFPGRFSGRQFSNSRSEMNVSTLELGDSALYLCASSLARGMGNEQFFGPGTRLTVL.

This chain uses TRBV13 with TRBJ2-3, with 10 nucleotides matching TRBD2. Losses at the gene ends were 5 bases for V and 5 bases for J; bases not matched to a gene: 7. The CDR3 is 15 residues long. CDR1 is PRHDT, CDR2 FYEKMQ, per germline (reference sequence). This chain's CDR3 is CASSKAGGPIDTQYF. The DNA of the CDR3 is TGTGCCAGCAGCAAAGCGGGGGGGCCAATAGATACGCAGTATTTT.

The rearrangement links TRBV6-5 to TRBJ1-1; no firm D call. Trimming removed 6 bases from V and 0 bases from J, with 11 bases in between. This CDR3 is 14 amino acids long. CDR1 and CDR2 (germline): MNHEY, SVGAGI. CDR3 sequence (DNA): TGTGCCAGCAGCAACGGCCAGATGAACACTGAAGCTTTCTTT. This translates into CASSNGQMNTEAFF.

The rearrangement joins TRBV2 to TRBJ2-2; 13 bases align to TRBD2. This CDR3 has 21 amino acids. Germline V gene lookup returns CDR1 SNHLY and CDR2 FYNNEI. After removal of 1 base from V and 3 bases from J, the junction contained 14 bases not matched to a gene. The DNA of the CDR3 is TGTGCCAGCAGTGAAGGGAGGCAAGGTGGACTAGCGGGAGTTGACACCGGGGAGCTGTTTTTT. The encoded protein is CASSEGRQGGLAGVDTGELFF. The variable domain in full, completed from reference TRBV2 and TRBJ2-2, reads EPEVTQTPSHQVTQMGQEVILRCVPISNHLYFYWYRQILGQKVEFLVSFYNNEISEKSEIFDDQFSVERPDGSNFTLKIRSTKLEDSAMYFCASSEGRQGGLAGVDTGELFFGEGSRLTVL.

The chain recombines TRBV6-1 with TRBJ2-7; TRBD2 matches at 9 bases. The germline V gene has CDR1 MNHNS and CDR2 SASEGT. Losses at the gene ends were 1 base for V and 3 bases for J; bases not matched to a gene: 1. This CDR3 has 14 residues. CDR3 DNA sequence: TGTGCCAGCAGTGAAGAACTAGCGGGCTACGAGCAGTACTTC. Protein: CASSEELAGYEQYF.

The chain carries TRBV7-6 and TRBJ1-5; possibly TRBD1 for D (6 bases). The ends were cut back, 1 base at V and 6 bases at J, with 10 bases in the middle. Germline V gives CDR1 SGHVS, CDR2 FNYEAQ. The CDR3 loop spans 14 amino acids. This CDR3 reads CASSLDWGRQPQHF. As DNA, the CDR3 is TGTGCCAGCAGCTTAGATTGGGGGCGTCAGCCCCAGCATTTT.

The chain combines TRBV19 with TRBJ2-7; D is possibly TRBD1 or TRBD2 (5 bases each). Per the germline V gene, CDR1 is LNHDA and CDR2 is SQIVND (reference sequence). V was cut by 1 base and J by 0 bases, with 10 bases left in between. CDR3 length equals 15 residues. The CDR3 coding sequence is TGTGCCAGTAGTATAGGAGGGGATAGCTCCTACGAGCAGTACTTC. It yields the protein CASSIGGDSSYEQYF.

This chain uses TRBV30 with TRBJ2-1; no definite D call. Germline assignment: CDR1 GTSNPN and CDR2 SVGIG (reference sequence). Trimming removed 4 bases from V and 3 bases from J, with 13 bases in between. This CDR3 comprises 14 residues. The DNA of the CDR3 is TGTGCCTGGAAGGCCCAAGCAATCTACAATGAGCAGTTCTTC. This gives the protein CAWKAQAIYNEQFF.

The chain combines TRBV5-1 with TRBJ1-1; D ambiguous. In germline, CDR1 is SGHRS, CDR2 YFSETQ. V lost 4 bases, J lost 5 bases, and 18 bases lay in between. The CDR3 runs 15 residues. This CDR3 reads CASSRSRASVTEAFF. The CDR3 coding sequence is TGCGCCAGCAGCCGTTCACGGGCCTCTGTTACTGAAGCTTTCTTT.

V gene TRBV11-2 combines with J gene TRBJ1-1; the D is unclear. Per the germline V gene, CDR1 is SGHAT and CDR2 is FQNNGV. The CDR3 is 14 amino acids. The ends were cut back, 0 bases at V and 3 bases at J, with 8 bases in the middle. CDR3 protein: CASSLDPAHTEAFF. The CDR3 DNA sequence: TGTGCCAGCAGCTTAGACCCGGCCCACACTGAAGCTTTCTTT.

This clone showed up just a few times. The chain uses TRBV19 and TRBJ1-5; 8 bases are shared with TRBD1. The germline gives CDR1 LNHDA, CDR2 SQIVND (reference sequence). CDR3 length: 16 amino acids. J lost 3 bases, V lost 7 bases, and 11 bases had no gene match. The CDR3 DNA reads TGTGCCAGTATCCCGAATGACAGGGGAGACAATCAGCCCCAGCATTTT. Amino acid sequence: CASIPNDRGDNQPQHF.

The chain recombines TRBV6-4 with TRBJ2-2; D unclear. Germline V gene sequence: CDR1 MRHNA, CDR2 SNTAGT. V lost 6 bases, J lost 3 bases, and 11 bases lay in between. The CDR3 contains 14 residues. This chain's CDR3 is CASSESHDTGELFF. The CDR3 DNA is TGTGCCAGCAGCGAAAGCCACGACACCGGGGAGCTGTTTTTT.

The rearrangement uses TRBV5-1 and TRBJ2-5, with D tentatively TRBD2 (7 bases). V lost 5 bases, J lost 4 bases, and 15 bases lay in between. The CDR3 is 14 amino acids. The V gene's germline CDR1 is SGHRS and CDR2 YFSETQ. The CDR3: CASSQGGGVETQYF. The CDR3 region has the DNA TGCGCCAGCAGTCAAGGGGGGGGAGTAGAGACCCAGTACTTC.

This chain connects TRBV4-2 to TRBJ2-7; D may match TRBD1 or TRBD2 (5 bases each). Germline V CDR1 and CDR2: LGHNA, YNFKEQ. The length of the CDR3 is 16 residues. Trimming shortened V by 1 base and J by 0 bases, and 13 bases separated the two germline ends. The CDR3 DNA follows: TGTGCCAGCAGCCAAGCCGGGACGCAGGCCTCCTACGAGCAGTACTTC. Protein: CASSQAGTQASYEQYF.

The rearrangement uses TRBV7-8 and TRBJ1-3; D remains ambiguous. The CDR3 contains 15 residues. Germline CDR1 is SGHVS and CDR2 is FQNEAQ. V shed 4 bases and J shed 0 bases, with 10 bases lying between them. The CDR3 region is CASSWADISGNTIYF. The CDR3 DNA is TGTGCCAGCAGCTGGGCTGACATCTCTGGAAACACCATATATTTT.

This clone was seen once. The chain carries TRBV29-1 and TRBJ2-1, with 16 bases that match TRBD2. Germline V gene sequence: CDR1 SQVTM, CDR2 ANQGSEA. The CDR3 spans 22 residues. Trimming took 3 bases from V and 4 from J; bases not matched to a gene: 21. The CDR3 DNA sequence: TGCAGCGTTGAGGGGGGAATCGAACCGGGACTAGCGGGAGGGCCTGAATACAATGAGCAGTTCTTC. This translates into CSVEGGIEPGLAGGPEYNEQFF.

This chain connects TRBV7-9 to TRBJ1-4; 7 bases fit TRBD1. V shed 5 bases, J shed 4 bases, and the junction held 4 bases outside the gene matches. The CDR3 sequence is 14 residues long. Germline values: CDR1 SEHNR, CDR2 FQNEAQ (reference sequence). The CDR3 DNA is TGTGCCAGCAGCCACGCAGGGGGTAATGAAAAACTGTTTTTT. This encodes CASSHAGGNEKLFF.

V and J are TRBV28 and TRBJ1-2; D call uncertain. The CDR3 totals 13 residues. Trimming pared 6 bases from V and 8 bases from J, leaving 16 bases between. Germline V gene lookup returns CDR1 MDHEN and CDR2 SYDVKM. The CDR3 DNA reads TGTGCCAGCAGCCTAGAGTCCGTTCGGGGCTACACCTTC. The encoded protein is CASSLESVRGYTF.

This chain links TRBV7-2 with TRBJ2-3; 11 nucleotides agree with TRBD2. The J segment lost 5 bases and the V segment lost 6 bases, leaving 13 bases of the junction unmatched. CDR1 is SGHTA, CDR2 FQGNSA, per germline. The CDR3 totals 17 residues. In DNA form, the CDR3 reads TGTGCCAGCAGTCCCAGACTAGCGGGGTTGTTAGTAGATACGCAGTATTTT. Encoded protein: CASSPRLAGLLVDTQYF.

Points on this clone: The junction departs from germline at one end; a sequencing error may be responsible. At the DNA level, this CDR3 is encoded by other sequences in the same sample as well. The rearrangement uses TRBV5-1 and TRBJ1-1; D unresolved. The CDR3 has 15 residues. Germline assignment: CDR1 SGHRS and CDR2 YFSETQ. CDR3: CASSLSQPMNTEAFF. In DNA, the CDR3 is TGCGCCAGCAGCTTGAGCCAGCCCATGAATACTGAAGCTTTCTTT. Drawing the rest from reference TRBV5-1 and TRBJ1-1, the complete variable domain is KAGVTQTPRYLIKTRGQQVTLSCSPISGHRSVSWYQQTPGQGLQFLFEYFSETQRNKGNFPGRFSGRQFSNSRSEMNVSTLELGDSALYLCASSLSQPMNTEAFFGQGTRLTVV.

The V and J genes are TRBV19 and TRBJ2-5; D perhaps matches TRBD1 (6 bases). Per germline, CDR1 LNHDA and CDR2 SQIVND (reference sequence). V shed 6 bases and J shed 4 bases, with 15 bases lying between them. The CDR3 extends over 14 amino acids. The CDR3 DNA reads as TGTGCCAGTAGCAGTCAGGACAGCGGAGAGACCCAGTACTTC. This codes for CASSSQDSGETQYF.

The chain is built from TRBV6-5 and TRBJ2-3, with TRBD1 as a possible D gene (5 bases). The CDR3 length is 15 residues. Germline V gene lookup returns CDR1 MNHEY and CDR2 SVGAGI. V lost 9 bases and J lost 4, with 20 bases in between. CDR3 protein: CASQVVQGNSDTQYF. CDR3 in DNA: TGTGCCAGTCAGGTCGTGCAGGGAAATTCAGATACGCAGTATTTT.

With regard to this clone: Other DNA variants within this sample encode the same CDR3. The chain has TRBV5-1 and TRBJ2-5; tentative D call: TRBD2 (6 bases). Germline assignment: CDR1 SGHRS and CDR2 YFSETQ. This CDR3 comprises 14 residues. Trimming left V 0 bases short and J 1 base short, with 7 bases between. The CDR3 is CASSLGGVQETQYF. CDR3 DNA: TGCGCCAGCAGCTTGGGGGGGGTCCAAGAGACCCAGTACTTC.

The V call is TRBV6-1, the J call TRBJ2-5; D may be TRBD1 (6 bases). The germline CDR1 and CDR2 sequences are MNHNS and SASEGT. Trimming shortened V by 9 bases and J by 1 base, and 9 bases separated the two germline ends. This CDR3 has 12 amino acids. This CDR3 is CASSDSQETQYF. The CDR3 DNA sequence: TGTGCCAGTTCGGACAGCCAAGAGACCCAGTACTTC.

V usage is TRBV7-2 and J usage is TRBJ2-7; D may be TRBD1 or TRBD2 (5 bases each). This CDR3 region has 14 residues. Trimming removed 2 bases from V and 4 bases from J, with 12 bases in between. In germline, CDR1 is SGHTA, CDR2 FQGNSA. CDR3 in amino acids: CASSLIGTVYEQYF. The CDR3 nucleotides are TGTGCCAGCAGCTTAATTGGGACGGTTTACGAGCAGTACTTC.

The CDR3 bases are TGCGCCAGCAGCCCCGACAGGGGGCGCACTGAAGCTTTCTTT. It yields the protein CASSPDRGRTEAFF. V gene TRBV5-1 combines with J gene TRBJ1-1, with 10 bases matching TRBD1. The CDR3 is 14 residues long. Germline CDR1 is SGHRS and CDR2 is YFSETQ. V shed 4 bases and J 4 bases; nucleotides not matched to a gene: 4.

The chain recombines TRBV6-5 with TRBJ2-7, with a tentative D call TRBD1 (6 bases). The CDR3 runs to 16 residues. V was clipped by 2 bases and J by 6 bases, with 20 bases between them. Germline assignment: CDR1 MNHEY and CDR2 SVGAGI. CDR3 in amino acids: CASSYSGSGASGEQYF. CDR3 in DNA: TGTGCCAGCAGTTACAGTGGGTCAGGGGCCTCTGGCGAGCAGTACTTC.

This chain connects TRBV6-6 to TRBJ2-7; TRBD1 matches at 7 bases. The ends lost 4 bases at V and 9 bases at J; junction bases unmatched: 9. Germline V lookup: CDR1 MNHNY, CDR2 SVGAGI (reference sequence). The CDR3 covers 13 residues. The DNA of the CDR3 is TGTGCCAGCAGTTCCTTGCCCAGGACAGGGCAGTACTTC. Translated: CASSSLPRTGQYF.